The text below deals with one T cell receptor beta chain. Its antigen is undetermined. The sample comes from a study of T-cell reconstitution after alpha-beta-depleted transplantation in children. Overall study results and limits: By one year post-transplant, T-cell counts and diversity largely arose from T cells that were newly produced. The origin of high day-60 TCRbeta diversity in some patients lay in surviving recipient T cells and thymic progenitors. At around two months after transplant, the alpha-beta T cells were reportedly derived from several hundred expanded clones that came from non-depleted graft cells.

With 4 bases clipped from V and 1 base from J, the junction kept 4 bases outside the gene matches. The CDR3 is made up of 15 amino acids. The germline V gene has CDR1 LGHNA and CDR2 YSLEER. The authors prepared the TCRbeta library with unique molecular identifiers. Via MiXCR, TCRdb re-called the PCR reads, giving one row per CDR3 protein. The data hold fewer than 750,000 distinct CDR3 sequences, with approximately 22% observed a single time. Sequences were derived from PBMCs, mostly from graft donor cells, sampled 360 days after TCRalphabeta/CD19-depleted stem cell transplant. This sequence originates from a boy under three years old who had a stem cell transplant for acute myeloid leukemia, so the T cells may come from the graft donor. V and J are TRBV4-3 and TRBJ2-5; 9 bases match TRBD1. The CDR3 DNA follows: TGCGCCAGCAGCCCAGGGGACAGGGTCCAAGAGACCCAGTACTTC. The encoded protein is CASSPGDRVQETQYF.